This paragraph reports one T cell receptor beta chain. The antigen it binds to is not known. Within one base of it there is no much larger clone, and no base qualities were kept. The immunoSEQ Assay, a bias-controlled multiplex PCR, was used to amplify TCRbeta CDR3 regions from genomic DNA. The study's processing was this. Nucleated cell counts per sample were estimated from amplification of reference gene primers within the assay. To quantify the absolute abundance of each unique TCRbeta CDR3 rearrangement, sequence reads were collapsed and filtered. For each sample, productive Simpson clonality was calculated as the square root of Simpson's diversity index across productive rearrangements. TCRdb took this table from immuneACCESS and kept in-frame rearrangements with V and J called. Such tables lack part of the clones; where checked against another copy, unresolved V genes explain under half of the gap, and the rest is unexplained. V and J calls and clone size are copied from that table; D and trimming were computed from the DNA. The sample yields 35,000 to 50,000 clones; around 90% were counted once. Approximately 2.8% of the sample rests with the top ten.

Whole blood was collected in K2EDTA tubes by collaborating institutions according to the institutions' own protocols. For TCRbeta analysis, collaborators shipped samples in one of three forms: frozen whole blood, isolated PBMCs, or DNA extracted from either of those sample types. This record comes from a study of blood T cell repertoires in COVID-19 (TCRdb year 2020). As for the study more broadly: Samples covering the acute and convalescent phases of COVID-19 were provided by collaborators in the United States, Italy and Spain. The dataset comprised deeply sampled blood TCRbeta repertoires from subjects exposed to, actively infected with, or recovered from COVID-19. Samples were obtained from the ongoing ImmuneRACE study (first 160 participants) and from about 1,300 subjects provided by 6 global collaborators. The sample metadata nearly always contained a de-identified subject ID, COVID-19 status, age in years and sex. Where available, HLA class I and class II types were taken from metadata supplied by the sample provider and were not determined by assay-based typing. The prospective study material was composed of cDNA or gDNA derived from T cells, B-cell-depleted T cells, or PBMCs. The repertoires were released in a freely available public database meant as a resource for research on the immune response to SARS-CoV-2. General conclusions and limits of the study: Clinical and demographic metadata were provided uncurated, with the amount varying by source and participant.

The germline V gene (reference sequence) yields SEHNR for CDR1 and FQNEAQ for CDR2. The CDR3 spans 13 residues, from the cysteine through the phenylalanine. This entry keeps only the CDR3 DNA: 39 bases, framed from base 1. At the junction V is shortened by 7 bases and J by 2 bases, with 10 bases in between. Here the chain combines TRBV7-9 and TRBJ2-3; no confident D gene assignment can be made. This receptor was identified in a man over 45 with active COVID-19. The sequenced material came from peripheral blood. The CDR3 sequence is CASTPHYTDTQYF. The DNA reads as follows: TGTGCCAGCACCCCCCACTACACAGATACGCAGTATTTT.